Described below is a single T cell receptor beta chain sequence and its context. This clone's antigen is unknown. One base away there is no much larger clone; base qualities are not given. The entry originates in a study of blood T cell repertoires in COVID-19 (dated by TCRdb to between 2020 and 2021). Regarding the study in general: Samples from collaborators originated in the United States, Italy and Spain and spanned both the acute and convalescent phases of COVID-19. HLA class I and class II types, where available, came from metadata supplied by the sample provider rather than from assay-based typing. Subjects who had been exposed to COVID-19, were actively infected with it, or had recovered from it provided the deeply sampled blood TCRbeta repertoires that made up the dataset. A de-identified subject ID, COVID-19 status, age in years and sex were almost always included in the sample metadata. The prospective study material was composed of cDNA or gDNA derived from T cells, B-cell-depleted T cells, or PBMCs. Samples came from the ongoing ImmuneRACE study (first 160 participants) plus 1,254 subjects from 6 global collaborators. The repertoires were released in a freely available public database meant as a resource for research on the immune response to SARS-CoV-2. On the study overall, not on this receptor specifically: The quantity of clinical and demographic metadata differed by source and by participant and was supplied without curation.

Reading the germline V gene gives CDR1 MDHEN and CDR2 SYDVKM. A distance of 15 bases separates the germline ends of V and J, which lose 5 bases and 11 bases respectively. From its cysteine to its phenylalanine, the CDR3 spans 12 amino acids. Here the CDR3 DNA is all that survives: 36 bases in frame from base 1. TCRbeta CDR3 regions were amplified from genomic DNA by means of the immunoSEQ Assay, a bias-controlled multiplex PCR. The paper's data handling went like this. The number of nucleated cells in each sample was estimated from the amplification of reference gene primers within the assay. Sequence reads were collapsed and filtered to measure the absolute abundance of every unique TCRbeta CDR3 rearrangement. For each sample, productive Simpson clonality was calculated as the square root of Simpson's diversity index across productive rearrangements. Not all clones reach the TCRdb copy of this immuneACCESS table, which keeps in-frame sequences only. Checked studies attribute under half of the gap to unresolved V genes and leave the rest unexplained. For V, J and clone size, that table is used; D and trimming come from the DNA. The sample data list 85,000 to 95,000 clones, and 75% to 95% of these were observed just once. Under 5% of the sample lies in the top ten.

Whole blood was collected in K2EDTA tubes by collaborating institutions according to the institutions' own protocols. Collaborator samples were shipped for TCRbeta analysis as frozen whole blood, isolated PBMCs, or DNA extracted from either sample type. Sequences were obtained from peripheral blood. The clonotype was recovered from a woman between 45 and 65 years old in a cohort sampled during active COVID-19. The chain employs TRBV28 and TRBJ1-1; the D gene is unclear. The bases read TGTGCCAGCAGTCGCATTAAGGCCGGGGCTTTCTTT. It is translated as CASSRIKAGAFF.